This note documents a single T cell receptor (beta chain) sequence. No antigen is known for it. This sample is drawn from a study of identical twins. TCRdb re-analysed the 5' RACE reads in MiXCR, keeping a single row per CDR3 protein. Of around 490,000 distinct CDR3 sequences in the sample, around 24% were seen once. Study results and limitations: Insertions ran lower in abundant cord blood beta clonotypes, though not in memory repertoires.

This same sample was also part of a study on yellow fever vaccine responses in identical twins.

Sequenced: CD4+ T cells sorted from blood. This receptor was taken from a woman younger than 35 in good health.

CDR3 amino acids: CASSYGQGDQPQHF. The CDR3 DNA sequence: TGCGCCAGCAGTTACGGACAGGGGGATCAGCCCCAGCATTTT. The chain combines TRBV5-1 with TRBJ1-5, with 10 bases that match TRBD1. Germline V CDR1 and CDR2: SGHRS, YFSETQ. V was clipped by 5 bases and J by 5 bases; unmatched bases: 4. The CDR3 spans 14 residues.